This is a list of T cell receptor beta chains from one sample in a study of beta chain features in type 1 diabetes. TCRdb keeps only in-frame clones here, not all; method: immunoSEQ multiplex PCR. The sample includes 400,000 or so clones, around 13% of them seen just once. The source material was naive CD4+ T cells from blood. These receptors came from a young woman with type 1 diabetes. The CDR3 runs from the conserved cysteine through the conserved F or W. D genes are given only for firm matches.

D: TRBD2; V: TRBV11-1; J: TRBJ2-1; CDR3: CASSRGLAEEQFF
D: -; V: TRBV4-3; J: TRBJ1-2; CDR3: CASSQVPGQGYGYTF
D: TRBD2; V: TRBV19; J: TRBJ2-7; CDR3: CASSVRLAGPSYEQYF
D: -; V: TRBV2; J: TRBJ2-7; CDR3: CASSGTGREQYF
D: TRBD1; V: TRBV7-9; J: TRBJ1-2; CDR3: CASSPQQGMRGYTF
D: TRBD2; V: TRBV11-1; J: TRBJ2-1; CDR3: CASSRTSEINEQFF
D: TRBD1; V: TRBV7-2; J: TRBJ2-5; CDR3: CASSLQGAETQYF
D: -; V: TRBV29-1; J: TRBJ2-3; CDR3: CSVKVGGAADTQYF
D: TRBD2; V: TRBV29-1; J: TRBJ2-2; CDR3: CSVGKRLAGTGELFF
D: TRBD1; V: TRBV5-1; J: TRBJ1-2; CDR3: CASSLGQGTGYTF
D: -; V: TRBV11-3; J: TRBJ2-2; CDR3: CASSLGTANTGELFF
D: TRBD1; V: TRBV19; J: TRBJ1-5; CDR3: CASSIPGQGGGQPQHF
D: TRBD2; V: TRBV29-1; J: TRBJ2-5; CDR3: CSVVAGGPQETQYF
D: -; V: TRBV7-9; J: TRBJ2-3; CDR3: CASSFRPAASRFTDTQYF
D: TRBD2; V: TRBV29-1; J: TRBJ2-7; CDR3: CSVVGGGYEQYF
D: -; V: TRBV6-6; J: TRBJ2-1; CDR3: CASSYLQLNEQFF